This T cell receptor beta chain was documented in a study of cytomegalovirus exposure and HLA in healthy donors. Study-wide results and caveats: Immune exposure was documented only through CMV serostatus. The likely explanation for a cluster of highly shared sequence variants was sequencing artifact.

13 Jbeta primers and 60 Vbeta primers were used for the PCR. Assay: immunoSEQ multiplex PCR; the TCRdb copy retains only in-frame clones and omits some. The data hold around 230,000 clones, with about 77% observed a single time. This clone is a singleton in its sample. The antigen remains undetermined. Healthy donors of bone marrow made up the group. Donors sampled were nominally healthy, though unrecorded immune exposures were likely. The CDR3 has 13 amino acids. The V gene end was trimmed by 6 bases and the J gene end by 5 bases; junction bases not matched to a gene: 5. CDR1 is LNHDA, CDR2 SQIVND, per germline (reference sequence).

This TCR derives from a boy aged 5-17 years in good health and CMV-seronegative. This chain uses TRBV19 with TRBJ1-2; TRBD1 aligns across 8 bases. The sample was PBMCs. In DNA form, the CDR3 reads TGTGCCAGTAGGACAGGGGCAGGGTATGGCTACACCTTC. Amino acid sequence: CASRTGAGYGYTF.